A single T cell receptor (beta chain) is shown here with its context. Only a few counts were recorded for this clone. Its antigen has not been determined. Base qualities are not recorded, but no much larger clone differs from it by a single base. TCRbeta CDR3 regions were amplified from genomic DNA by means of the immunoSEQ Assay, a bias-controlled multiplex PCR. In the paper's pipeline: The number of nucleated cells in each sample was estimated from the amplification of reference gene primers within the assay. Sequence reads were collapsed and filtered to measure the absolute abundance of every unique TCRbeta CDR3 rearrangement. For each sample, productive Simpson clonality was calculated as the square root of Simpson's diversity index across productive rearrangements. TCRdb re-hosts the immuneACCESS table, in-frame sequences only. Its copies lack some clones; in the studies checked, an unresolved V gene accounts for under half of them, and the cause for the rest is not known. D and trimming were read from the DNA, whereas the V and J calls and clone size are those reported in that table. For this sample there are some 350,000 clones; under 95% appear just once. The top ten clonotypes cover roughly 3.4% of the sample.

A second Seattle source provided samples from volunteer blood donors who had recovered from COVID-19. Collaborating institutions collected whole blood in K2EDTA tubes following their own protocols. For TCRbeta analysis, collaborators shipped samples in one of three forms: frozen whole blood, isolated PBMCs, or DNA extracted from either of those sample types. These data are taken from a study of blood T cell repertoires in COVID-19 (dated by TCRdb to about 2020). Concerning the study at large: Samples from collaborators originated in the United States, Italy and Spain and spanned both the acute and convalescent phases of COVID-19. The material from the prospective study consisted of cDNA or gDNA derived from T cells, B-cell-depleted T cells, or PBMCs. Subjects who had been exposed to COVID-19, were actively infected with it, or had recovered from it provided the deeply sampled blood TCRbeta repertoires that made up the dataset. The repertoires were released in a freely available public database intended as a resource for research on the immune response to SARS-CoV-2. The samples were drawn from the first 160 participants of the ongoing ImmuneRACE study and from 950 to 1,500 subjects provided by 6 global collaborators. A de-identified subject ID, COVID-19 status, age in years and sex were almost always included in the sample metadata. HLA class I and class II types, where available, came from metadata supplied by the sample provider rather than from assay-based typing.

From V the trimming removes 1 base and from J it removes 3 bases, while the gene matches leave 3 bases of the junction unaccounted for. The CDR3 runs 16 residues from the cysteine to the phenylalanine. Only the CDR3 region is kept as DNA, spanning 48 bases read in frame from base 1. CDR1 and CDR2 are read off the germline V gene (reference sequence) as LNHDA and SQIVND. The study at large found these results: Clinical and demographic metadata were provided uncurated, with the amount varying by source and participant.

The sequencing sample was made of peripheral blood. The chain is encoded by TRBV19 joined to TRBJ1-6; 7 middle bases align to TRBD1. This sequence originates from a woman aged 18-30 years who had recovered from COVID-19. The CDR3 sequence is CASSIGRQGYNSPLHF. The base sequence is TGTGCCAGTAGTATAGGAAGACAGGGCTATAATTCACCCCTCCACTTT.